Listed below are T cell receptor beta chains from one sample, sequenced in a study of blood T cell repertoires in COVID-19. Measured with immunoSEQ multiplex PCR; TCRdb has only the in-frame clones, and not every one. The table lists fewer than 250,000 clones, around 88% of them singletons. Sequencing was done on a sample of peripheral blood. The receptors shown here come from a woman between 45 and 65 years old with acute or convalescent COVID-19. Each CDR3 is given with its conserved first and last residue.

V gene	CDR3 protein
TRBV27	CASSLNPSGGGIQYF
TRBV5-6	CASSLLQGFGANVLTF
TRBV9	CASSPRGLAGNTGELFF
TRBV28	CASSFPDRARETQYF
TRBV5-1	CASSPVGRVGYEQYF
TRBV20-1	CSARTNSAVF
TRBV30	CAWSGQTYEQYF
TRBV13	CASSPGLAGNYEQYF
TRBV19	CASNRRNTEAFF
TRBV7-2	CASSQLAATGELFF
TRBV6-5	CASRGTEYEKLFF
TRBV18	CASSPPGQGYEQYF
TRBV9	CASSRGQAQLRYF
TRBV28	CASCPQGQFDQPQHF
TRBV7-3	CASSLAEGSEQYF
TRBV7-9	CASSLEQTNYGYTF
TRBV6-1	CASSEAAPSRGLSEKLFF
TRBV19	CASRALGGSSSHEQFF
TRBV28	CASSLDRGLPYGYTF
TRBV6-5	CASSLGTDSGELFF